Listed below are T cell receptor beta chains from one sample, sequenced in a study of blood T cell repertoires in COVID-19. Repertoires were generated with immunoSEQ multiplex PCR, while TCRdb's copy carries only in-frame clones and drops some. Of some 260,000 clones in the sample, around 82% are singletons; the top ten hold about 3.4%. The sample consisted of peripheral blood. The receptor source for this set is a young woman with acute or convalescent COVID-19. CDR3s include the opening cysteine and the closing phenylalanine or tryptophan. D genes are given only for firm matches. Rows give clone size only sometimes, using once, few, many, or a class for an expanded clone.

TRBV7-2	NA	few	TRBJ2-2	TGTGCCAGCAGTAACAGGGGGGGGAACACCGGGGAGCTGTTTTTT	CASSNRGGNTGELFF
TRBV27	NA	NA	TRBJ2-1	TGTGCCAGCAGGCCCCTAGCGAACTACAATGAGCAGTTCTTC	CASRPLANYNEQFF
TRBV18	NA	once	TRBJ2-1	TGTGCCAGCTCACCACCCGGGAACAATGAGCAGTTCTTC	CASSPPGNNEQFF
TRBV9	TRBD1	once	TRBJ2-7	TGTGCCAGCAGCGTAGAGGGGGCGAGCGACGAGCAGTACTTC	CASSVEGASDEQYF
TRBV7-3	NA	NA	TRBJ1-5	TGTGCCAGCAGCTTAATGTCAGGCCTGGTTTATAGCAATCAGCCCCAGCATTTT	CASSLMSGLVYSNQPQHF
TRBV4-3	TRBD2	NA	TRBJ2-7	TGCGCCAGCAGCCAAGGTATACTAGCGGATTCCTACGAGCAGTACTTC	CASSQGILADSYEQYF
TRBV27	TRBD2	NA	TRBJ2-2	TGTGCCAGCAGTCGTCGGGGACTAGCGGGAGCTGGGGAGCTGTTTTTT	CASSRRGLAGAGELFF
TRBV18	NA	NA	TRBJ1-1	TGTGCCAGCTCACCTAGCGGGACTTCTGAAGCTTTCTTT	CASSPSGTSEAFF
TRBV28	TRBD2	NA	TRBJ2-7	TGTGCCAGCAGGCTCACTAGCGGGAGTTTCTACGAGCAGTACTTC	CASRLTSGSFYEQYF
TRBV11-3	TRBD2	NA	TRBJ2-1	TGTGCCAGCAGCTCACCATCCGGGACTAGCGGGAGTTTAAATGAGCAGTTCTTC	CASSSPSGTSGSLNEQFF
TRBV7-6	NA	NA	TRBJ2-1	TGTGCCAGCAGCTTAGCGGGCCCTTTGGCGGGACCCTACAATGAGCAGTTCTTC	CASSLAGPLAGPYNEQFF
TRBV14	TRBD1	NA	TRBJ1-1	TGTGCCAGCAGCCAAGATTGGACAGGACGTGAAGCTTTCTTT	CASSQDWTGREAFF
TRBV10-3	NA	NA	TRBJ1-2	TGTGCCATCAGTGATCAGGTGCCGGCTAACTATGGCTACACCTTC	CAISDQVPANYGYTF
TRBV27	TRBD1	NA	TRBJ1-5	TGTGCCAGCAGACTCACAGGGGGCACTAGCAATCAGCCCCAGCATTTT	CASRLTGGTSNQPQHF
TRBV30	NA	NA	TRBJ2-1	TGTGCCTGGAGGAGGATCCCCGGGAACAATGAGCAGTTCTTC	CAWRRIPGNNEQFF
TRBV3-1/TRBV3-2	TRBD1	once	TRBJ1-2	TGTGCCAGCAGCCAATGGACAGGGGGTAACTATGGCTACACCTTC	CASSQWTGGNYGYTF
TRBV3-1/TRBV3-2	TRBD2	NA	TRBJ2-1	TGTGCCAGCAGGCGACTAGCGGGAGAGGGTGAGCAGTTCTTC	CASRRLAGEGEQFF
TRBV2	NA	NA	TRBJ1-2	TGTGCCAGCAGTGAGCAGGGCCAAGGGCTTGGCTACACCTTC	CASSEQGQGLGYTF
TRBV6-5	NA	NA	TRBJ1-3	TGTGCCAGCAGCCCGACGGACTCCTCTGGAAACACCATATATTTT	CASSPTDSSGNTIYF
TRBV19	TRBD1	once	TRBJ1-2	TGTGCCAGTAGTCAGGGGGCGGATGGCTACACCTTC	CASSQGADGYTF
TRBV11-2	TRBD2	NA	TRBJ2-5	TGTGCCAGCAGCCCCCGACTAGCGGGAGTTCACCTAGTAGCAGAGACCCAGTACTTC	CASSPRLAGVHLVAETQYF
TRBV28	TRBD2	NA	TRBJ2-1	TGTGCCAGCACCACGGGGGGTGAGCAGTTCTTC	CASTTGGEQFF
TRBV7-2	TRBD1	NA	TRBJ1-1	TGTGCCAGCAGCTTAGTGGCAGGGGGTTGGAACACTGAAGCTTTCTTT	CASSLVAGGWNTEAFF
TRBV3-1/TRBV3-2	NA	NA	TRBJ2-7	TGTGCCAGCAGCCACACCCTCTCGGGCGAGCAGTACTTC	CASSHTLSGEQYF
TRBV7-9	TRBD1	NA	TRBJ1-1	TGTGCCAGCAGCAAGGGGACAGCCATTGAAGCTTTCTTT	CASSKGTAIEAFF
TRBV19	TRBD1	NA	TRBJ2-1	TGTGCCAGTAGTATGGGGACAGTCGGGAACAATGAGCAGTTCTTC	CASSMGTVGNNEQFF